A single sample is the source of the 8 T cell receptor beta chains below, sequenced in a study of T-cell reconstitution after alpha-beta-depleted transplantation in children. Preparing the TCRbeta library involved the use of unique molecular identifiers. MiXCR, run by TCRdb on the PCR reads, gives a single entry per CDR3 protein. The data contain over 450,000 distinct CDR3 sequences, more than 9% of them singletons. Sample: PBMCs, taken before TCRalphabeta/CD19-depleted stem cell transplant. The origin of the receptors is a child aged 2-15 years with inherited bone marrow failure, due to receive a stem cell transplant.

In regard to this clonotype: A read error may explain this, as a much larger clone is one base away. V and J are TRBV5-1 and TRBJ2-1; 10 bases are shared with TRBD2. The CDR3 covers 15 residues. With V trimmed by 4 bases and J by 5 bases, 6 bases remained unmatched. Germline CDR1 and CDR2: SGHRS and YFSETQ. The CDR3 DNA follows: TGCGCCAGCAGCCCCGGACTAGCGGCGCACAATGAGCAGTTCTTC. Translation: CASSPGLAAHNEQFF.

This clonotype was seen at least ten times. The chain employs TRBV5-1 and TRBJ2-1; 10 nucleotides line up with TRBD2. This CDR3 comprises 15 residues. The V segment lost 0 bases and the J segment 6 bases; nucleotides outside the gene matches: 3. Germline values: CDR1 SGHRS, CDR2 YFSETQ. CDR3 loop: CASSLGSSGSNEQFF. Here the CDR3 DNA reads TGCGCCAGCAGCTTGGGCTCTAGCGGGAGCAATGAGCAGTTCTTC.

The chain combines TRBV4-2 with TRBJ2-7; D gene uncertain. V was clipped by 0 bases and J by 4 bases, with 10 bases between them. Germline CDR1 LGHNA, CDR2 YNFKEQ. CDR3 length: 14 residues. The CDR3 DNA reads TGTGCCAGCAGCCAAGATAAAGGCGAATACGAGCAGTACTTC. Amino acids: CASSQDKGEYEQYF.

This clonotype was counted at least ten times. The chain is built from TRBV7-8 and TRBJ2-1; D remains ambiguous. V lost 5 bases and J 7 bases, leaving 6 bases between the germline ends. This CDR3 has 11 residues. The germline V gene has CDR1 SGHVS and CDR2 FQNEAQ. The CDR3 DNA sequence: TGTGCCAGCAGCGCGATAAATGAGCAGTTCTTC. Amino acids: CASSAINEQFF. Complete variable domain (other parts from reference TRBV7-8 and TRBJ2-1): GAGVSQSPRYKVAKRGQDVALRCDPISGHVSLFWYQQALGQGPEFLTYFQNEAQLDKSGLPSDRFFAERPEGSVSTLKIQRTQQEDSAVYLCASSAINEQFFGPGTRLTVL.

The rearrangement links TRBV9 to TRBJ1-6; the D is unclear. CDR1 SGDLS and CDR2 YYNGEE come from the germline V gene. V was cut by 0 bases and J by 1 base, with 5 bases left in between. The CDR3 has 15 residues. The CDR3 DNA follows: TGTGCCAGCAGCGTAGAGGGTTCCTATAATTCACCCCTCCACTTT. The encoded protein is CASSVEGSYNSPLHF.

This clonotype was recorded at least ten times. V and J are TRBV20-1 and TRBJ2-5; D is perhaps TRBD1 or TRBD2 (6 bases each). Trimming shortened V by 3 bases and J by 5 bases, and 16 bases separated the two germline ends. Germline CDR1 DFQATT, CDR2 SNEGSKA (reference sequence). The CDR3 is 14 amino acids. The CDR3 loop is CSARGWGAAETQYF. The CDR3 nucleotides read TGCAGTGCTAGGGGGTGGGGGGCCGCGGAGACCCAGTACTTC.

This clonotype was seen repeatedly, ten times or more. This CDR3 reads CSAGSLLAGAYNEQFF. CDR3 bases: TGCAGTGCTGGCAGCCTTCTAGCGGGAGCTTACAATGAGCAGTTCTTC. The genes are TRBV20-1 and TRBJ2-1, with 10 bases lining up with TRBD2. Germline V gene sequence: CDR1 DFQATT, CDR2 SNEGSKA (reference sequence). V shed 5 bases, J shed 4 bases, and the junction held 11 bases outside the gene matches. The CDR3 contains 16 residues.

This clonotype was recorded a few times. The CDR3 DNA reads as TGCGCCAGCAGCTTCTCTCCTAGCGGGAATGCCTACGAGCAGTACTTC. It yields the protein CASSFSPSGNAYEQYF. The V gene is TRBV5-1, the J gene TRBJ2-7; 9 positions match TRBD2. Germline CDR1 is SGHRS and CDR2 is YFSETQ. J gave up 2 bases and V 2 bases, and 8 bases lay outside the gene matches. CDR3 length: 16 residues.